This section outlines one TCR beta chain sequence together with its context. Trimming took off 0 bases at V and 8 bases at J, with 16 bases between the two ends. Germline V gene data show CDR1 as SGHTA and CDR2 as FQGNSA. The CDR3 runs 15 residues. PCR primers comprised 60 Vbeta and 13 Jbeta primers. Measured with immunoSEQ multiplex PCR; TCRdb has only the in-frame clones, and not every one. The table includes 180,000 or so clones, approximately 80% detected once. The record originates from a study of cytomegalovirus exposure and HLA in healthy donors. Material: PBMCs. The chain combines TRBV7-2 with TRBJ1-1; D gene ambiguous. The source is a female donor in good health and CMV-seronegative. Here the CDR3 reads CASSLARVGSSEAFF. The CDR3 coding sequence is TGTGCCAGCAGCTTAGCGCGGGTAGGTAGCAGCGAAGCTTTCTTT. Full variable domain (outside the CDR3, taken from reference TRBV7-2 and TRBJ1-1): GAGVSQSPSNKVTEKGKDVELRCDPISGHTALYWYRQSLGQGLEFLIYFQGNSAPDKSGLPSDRFSAERTGGSVSTLTIQRTQQEDSAVYLCASSLARVGSSEAFFGQGTRLTVV.